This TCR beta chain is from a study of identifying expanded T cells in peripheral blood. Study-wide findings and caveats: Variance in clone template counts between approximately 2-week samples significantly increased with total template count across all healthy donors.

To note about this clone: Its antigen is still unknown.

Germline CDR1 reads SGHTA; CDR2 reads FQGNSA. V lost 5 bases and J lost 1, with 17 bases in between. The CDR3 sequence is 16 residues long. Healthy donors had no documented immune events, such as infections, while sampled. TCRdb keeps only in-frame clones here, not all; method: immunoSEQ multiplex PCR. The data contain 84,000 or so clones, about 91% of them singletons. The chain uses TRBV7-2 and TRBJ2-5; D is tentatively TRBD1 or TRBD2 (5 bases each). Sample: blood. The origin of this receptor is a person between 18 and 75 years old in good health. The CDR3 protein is CASSRLGTAIQETQYF. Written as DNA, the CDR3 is TGTGCCAGCAGCAGGCTCGGGACGGCTATCCAAGAGACCCAGTACTTC.